The sequence of this T cell receptor beta chain was determined in a study of blood T cell repertoires in COVID-19. The cohort comprised adults aged roughly 18 to 95 years residing in approximately 25 US areas. Clinical history as reported by participants underpinned cohort assignment. The recovered donors of Cohort 3 showed two negative PCRs, clearance, or symptom resolution. Per the original methods: Reference gene primer amplification yielded estimated nucleated cell counts. Profiled with immunoSEQ multiplex PCR; TCRdb holds only in-frame clones, not every one. V and J calls and clone size are as listed in that table; D and trimming were resolved from the DNA. This table has fewer than 500,000 clones, approximately 92% appearing once. This CDR3 is built from 15 residues. The V segment lost 2 bases and the J segment 7 bases; nucleotides outside the gene matches: 4. Germline CDR1 is KGHSH and CDR2 is LQKENI.

The clonotype comes from a man younger than 45 who had recovered from COVID-19. The sequencing input was PBMCs or T cells enriched from blood (not recorded which). The rearrangement uses TRBV18 and TRBJ1-5, with 11 positions matching TRBD1. CDR3 in amino acids: CASSPGQGARQPQHF. CDR3 in DNA: TGTGCCAGCTCACCAGGACAGGGGGCGCGGCAGCCCCAGCATTTT.